This T cell receptor beta chain derives from a study of early T cells in non-severe SARS-CoV-2 infection (dated by TCRdb to the early 2020s). Some background on the complete study: Bulk RNA from unsorted whole blood was used for TCR sequencing, so alpha and beta chains could not be paired.

Set within a cohort of healthcare workers in London, UK, this nested case-control study involved weekly PCR testing of nasopharyngeal swabs along with blood sampling. Healthcare workers were recruited between 23 and 31 March 2020, during the week of the UK lockdown, and were followed weekly for up to about 15 weeks. The CDR3 measures 16 amino acids from cysteine to phenylalanine. Only the CDR3 DNA stays, 48 bases, in frame from base 1. The germline V gene encodes CDR1 SGHTA and CDR2 FQGNSA. V was cut back by 1 base and J by 0 bases, leaving a gap of 13 bases between them. In its sample, this clonotype was seen many times. Its antigen is still unknown. The sample holds no much larger clone one base away, and base qualities are not on file. The library was made by 5' RACE. Sequenced on a NextSeq 500. Unique molecular identifiers were attached to individual cDNA molecules in the TCR library protocol so that sequencing error and PCR bias could be corrected. TCR alpha and beta chains were both sequenced, and the abundances of alpha and beta sequences in each sample were closely correlated with each other. For the original study's pipeline: V gene, J gene and CDR3 annotation of TCR sequences was performed with Decombinator V4. Expanded TCRs were defined as changing significantly between any two time points under a Poisson model with p below 0.0001. TCR abundances were normalised to the total number of TCRs sequenced in each sample and reported as counts per million. TRAV1-2 paired with TRAJ12, TRAJ20 or TRAJ33 defined MAIT TCRs, while TRAV10 paired with TRAJ18 defined iNKT TCRs. A search of VDJdb, accessed on 1 November 2021, was run for TCRs annotated to CMV, EBV and SARS-CoV-2, with TCRs annotated for multiple antigens excluded. The public reads were run again by TCRdb, first through fastp at Q25 and then through MiXCR, and only productive beta chains were kept. Every entry covers one CDR3 protein and lists the most common genes and DNA from its rows. The authors' filters were not applied to this entry. This sample gives tens of thousands of distinct CDR3 sequences in total; 10% to 15% of them show up just once. Clones ranked in the top ten supply roughly 4.2% of the sample.

Summary of the overall study and its limitations: Matching against VDJdb was skewed toward anti-spike CD8 responses, likely underestimated virus-specific expansions, and missed private and CD4 specificities.

The clonotype was recovered from an adult who was a healthcare worker with PCR-confirmed SARS-CoV-2 infection or an uninfected control (not recorded which). The chain joins TRBV7-2 to TRBJ2-7; tentative D gene TRBD2, with 7 bases matching. Material: whole blood. The DNA sequence is as follows: TGTGCCAGCAGCTTAGTTGGGGGGGCAGGCTCCTACGAGCAGTACTTC. This codes for CASSLVGGAGSYEQYF.